This T cell receptor (beta chain) was recorded in a study of blood T cells in healthy people across ages (dated by TCRdb to the mid-2010s). Broadly, across the study: In model experiments, template switching captured about one uniquely barcoded TCR beta cDNA molecule for every two T cells. Donors of different ages were randomly distributed across sequencing lanes to avoid experimental bias. To track age-related changes in TCR beta repertoire diversity, the study relied on deep sequencing normalized with unique cDNA molecular identifiers. The donors were split into four age groups: young (average around 16 years), middle-aged (roughly 40), aged (more than 60) and long-lived (under 90). Using the same blood draw, the study looked at two additional independent replicas of 1 million unique cDNA reads for two donors, one aged 18 to 30 and the other aged 80 or older.

Broader findings and caveats from the paper: Estimates of total diversity from one million sequenced T cells were regarded as lower bounds and underestimates. As age increased, observed TCR beta diversity per million T cells dropped in a roughly linear way, and a significant reduction was already evident by age about 36. Compared with the aged group, more naive CD4+ T cells, fewer expanded clones and increased TCR diversity were shown by the long-lived group, suggesting age selection. Observed TCR beta diversity correlated strongly with the percentage of naive T cells measured by flow cytometry. Because the CMV infection status of the donors was unknown, age-related changes in expanded clonotypes may potentially have been confounded. Because profiling used bulk unsorted PBMCs, naive and antigen-experienced compartments could not be compared conclusively.

Donors were 39 systemically healthy Caucasian individuals from Russia aged 6 to 90 years. Each donor gave around 9.9 milliliters of peripheral blood, collected into EDTA-treated Vacutainer tubes. Ficoll-Paque density-gradient centrifugation was used to isolate PBMCs, with at least 7 million obtained per sample. Trizol reagent was used to extract total RNA from the PBMCs, yielding at least 5.5 micrograms per sample. Naive CD45RAhigh/CD27high T cell percentages were measured by flow cytometry on a PBMC aliquot from every donor. Concerning this clonotype: There is no known antigen for this receptor. Base qualities were left out, and no much larger clone turns up one base away.

Library construction relied on 5' RACE. The sequencing machine was an Illumina HiSeq 2500. The second PCR ran for about 6 to 12 cycles and used a J-beta primer mix along with a sample-barcoded 5' primer. Each TCR beta cDNA molecule received a unique molecular identifier from a template-switch 5' adaptor carrying 12 random nucleotides. Each sample yielded at least 3 million CDR3-containing paired-end reads. First-strand cDNA synthesis was performed from all RNA using the Mint cDNA synthesis kit, with priming by a TRBC-specific oligonucleotide. Following uracil-DNA glycosylase treatment, a first 18-cycle PCR with universal primers M1SS and BC2_uni_R was performed on all cDNA. On the study's bioinformatics: For normalization, 1 million high-quality reads were randomly selected from each sample, with every read carrying a distinct molecular identifier. Reads sharing molecular identifiers were discarded rather than binned into consensus sequences. MiTCR, set to a Q25 quality threshold and the strictest error-elimination algorithm, was used for CDR3 identification, clonotype clustering and error correction. A nonparametric unseen species model with Euler transformation was used to estimate a lower bound on total TCR beta diversity. TCRdb reanalyzed the raw reads on its own, using fastp at Q25 for trimming and MiXCR for clone calling, and kept in-frame beta chains. Rows matching on CDR3 protein sequence are summarized as one entry with the most common DNA and genes. The V and J calls reflect TCRdb's pipeline rather than the authors' work. In this sample the table shows some 690,000 distinct CDR3 sequences, over 20% of which occur a single time. The ten most abundant clones make up about 20% of the sample.

Sample: blood. The receptor comes from a man in his 70s in good health.

The DNA is TGTGCCAGCAGCACCGGGACTAGCGCGCCGCAAGAGACCCAGTACTTC. Translated, it reads CASSTGTSAPQETQYF. The chain is encoded by TRBV3-1 joined to TRBJ2-5, and TRBD2 matches 10 of the central bases. Looking up the germline V gene (reference sequence) yields CDR1 LGHDT and CDR2 YNNKEL. The V end gives up 5 bases and the J end 2 bases, leaving 8 bases in the junction not matched to a gene. CDR3 length: 16 amino acids, cysteine to phenylalanine. Only CDR3 DNA remains: 48 bases, in frame from the first base.